These 10 T cell receptor beta chains came from one sample sequenced in a study of cytomegalovirus exposure and HLA in healthy donors. PCR amplification relied on 60 Vbeta primers (plus 13 Jbeta primers). The protocol was immunoSEQ multiplex PCR, while the TCRdb copy is restricted to in-frame clones and leaves out a portion. The profile covers 200,000 to 250,000 clones, with 60% to 80% appearing a single time and 3.8% taken by the ten largest. The sequenced sample consisted of PBMCs. The receptors were sampled from a male donor in good health and CMV-seronegative.

The chain has TRBV2 and TRBJ2-7; 7 positions match TRBD2. Germline loops: CDR1 SNHLY, CDR2 FYNNEI. Trimming took 7 bases from V and 5 from J; bases not matched to a gene: 5. The CDR3 is made up of 12 amino acids. CDR3 bases: TGTGCCAGCAATAGCGGGCGGAACGAGCAGTACTTC. Amino acids: CASNSGRNEQYF.

The chain joins TRBV6-1 to TRBJ2-3, with 9 nucleotides matching TRBD1. Unmatched junction bases numbered 10, after V lost 7 bases and J lost 14 bases. CDR3 length: 12 amino acids. Germline values: CDR1 MNHNS, CDR2 SASEGT. The CDR3 region has the DNA TGTGCCAGCACCTCGACAGGGGGGCTACGGTATTTT. It yields the protein CASTSTGGLRYF.

V is TRBV19 and J is TRBJ1-5; no firm D call. The CDR3 is made up of 12 amino acids. CDR1 and CDR2 from the germline V gene are LNHDA and SQIVND (reference sequence). V lost 1 base, J lost 7 bases, and 5 bases lay in between. CDR3 nucleotides: TGTGCCAGTAGTATAGGGCGGCAGCCCCAGCATTTT. This encodes CASSIGRQPQHF.

The V call is TRBV5-4, the J call TRBJ2-3; 11 bases are a match to TRBD2. The V gene end was trimmed by 2 bases and the J gene end by 4 bases; junction bases not matched to a gene: 6. CDR1 and CDR2 (germline): SGHNT, YYREEE (reference sequence). The CDR3 spans 16 residues. CDR3 sequence reads: CASSLRLAGSADTQYF. The CDR3 DNA reads TGTGCCAGCAGCTTACGACTAGCGGGAAGTGCAGATACGCAGTATTTT.

Concerning this clone itself: The same CDR3 also results from other DNA sequences found in this sample. This chain uses TRBV9 with TRBJ1-2, with D tentatively TRBD1 (6 bases). Germline V gene data show CDR1 as SGDLS and CDR2 as YYNGEE. There are 14 residues in the CDR3. V lost 0 bases and J 2 bases, leaving 8 bases between the germline ends. This CDR3 is CASSVGDTNYGYTF. The CDR3 bases are TGTGCCAGCAGCGTAGGGGACACAAACTATGGCTACACCTTC. The whole variable domain, remainder taken from reference TRBV9 and TRBJ1-2, is DSGVTQTPKHLITATGQRVTLRCSPRSGDLSVYWYQQSLDQGLQFLIQYYNGEERAKGNILERFSAQQFPDLHSELNLSSLELGDSALYFCASSVGDTNYGYTFGSGTRLTVV.

The V call is TRBV7-3, the J call TRBJ2-5, with 9 bases lining up with TRBD2. Trimming cost V 5 bases and J 7 bases; bases outside gene matches: 8. Germline V CDR1 and CDR2: SGHTA, FQGTGA. The CDR3 runs 14 residues. CDR3 bases: TGTGCCAGCAGCGCCACCGGGACTAGCCTGACCCAGTACTTC. This gives the protein CASSATGTSLTQYF.

This chain connects TRBV27 to TRBJ1-2; a weak D match, TRBD1 (5 bases). There are 17 residues in the CDR3. The germline CDR1 and CDR2 sequences are MNHEY and SMNVEV (reference sequence). V lost 2 bases, J lost 1 base, and 17 bases lay in between. CDR3 nucleotide sequence: TGTGCCAGCAGTTTAGCAGGGTTGGCAGGCCTTAACTATGGCTACACCTTC. Its translation: CASSLAGLAGLNYGYTF.

The chain uses TRBV5-6 and TRBJ2-7; 8 bases match TRBD2. Per the germline V gene, CDR1 is SGHDT and CDR2 is YYEEEE. The CDR3 extends over 15 amino acids. The ends lost 4 bases at V and 6 bases at J; junction bases unmatched: 12. The chain's CDR3 is CASSLGGPAGGEQYF. CDR3 DNA sequence: TGTGCCAGCAGCCTGGGGGGCCCTGCGGGGGGCGAGCAGTACTTC.

The chain links TRBV6-5 to TRBJ2-3, with D possibly being TRBD1 (6 bases). Trimming shortened V by 6 bases and J by 1 base, and 14 bases separated the two germline ends. CDR3 size: 15 residues. Looked up from germline, CDR1 is MNHEY and CDR2 is SVGAGI. The CDR3 bases are TGTGCCAGCAGGGGCCGGACAGACCGCACAGATACGCAGTATTTT. It specifies CASRGRTDRTDTQYF.

This chain connects TRBV15 to TRBJ2-5, with a possible D match to TRBD2 (5 bases). The DNA matches TRBJ2-7 better at its end, which makes the J call doubtful. This CDR3 contains 11 residues. Germline V CDR1 and CDR2: LNHNV, YYDKDF (reference sequence). This CDR3 is CATGLAGEQYF. In DNA, the CDR3 is TGTGCCACAGGACTGGCGGGCGAGCAGTACTTC.